One sample yielded the 24 T cell receptor beta chains listed below, sequenced in a study of blood T cell repertoires in COVID-19. The repertoire was sequenced with immunoSEQ multiplex PCR; TCRdb's copy has only in-frame clones and lacks some. The sample includes roughly 200,000 clones, under 90% of them seen just once. Source material: peripheral blood. Receptors originate from a human donor in a cohort sampled during active COVID-19.

The chain couples TRBV2 to TRBJ1-1; tentative D call: TRBD1 (5 bases). V was trimmed by 0 bases and J by 7 bases, leaving 15 bases between them. Germline CDR1 is SNHLY and CDR2 is FYNNEI. This CDR3 comprises 15 residues. CDR3 coding DNA: TGTGCCAGCAGTGAAGCCACCCCCTTGACAGTTGAAGCTTTCTTT. The encoded protein is CASSEATPLTVEAFF.

The chain couples TRBV20-1 to TRBJ2-5; D not resolved. The CDR3 loop spans 11 amino acids. Looked up from germline, CDR1 is DFQATT and CDR2 is SNEGSKA (reference sequence). Trimming took 6 bases from V and 8 from J, leaving 13 bases between them. The CDR3 coding sequence is TGCAGTGCCCGCGCAGGTAGAACCCAGTACTTC. It is translated as CSARAGRTQYF.

The count of this clone is one. This chain uses TRBV2 with TRBJ2-7; D ambiguous. The CDR3 extends over 13 amino acids. Per the germline V gene, CDR1 is SNHLY and CDR2 is FYNNEI. V gave up 7 bases and J gave up 2 bases, with 12 bases separating them. CDR3 bases: TGTGCCAGCACTACCGACACGACCTACGAGCAGTACTTC. The encoded protein is CASTTDTTYEQYF.

The chain links TRBV29-1 to TRBJ1-3, with no clear D. This CDR3 contains 14 residues. Germline CDR1 and CDR2: SQVTM and ANQGSEA. Trimming shortened V by 3 bases and J by 0 bases, and 9 bases separated the two germline ends. The DNA for the CDR3 is TGCAGCGTTGAGGGAGGGAACTCTGGAAACACCATATATTTT. This sequence encodes CSVEGGNSGNTIYF.

V gene TRBV19 combines with J gene TRBJ1-4, with D possibly matching TRBD1 (6 bases). The CDR3 runs to 14 residues. Trimming removed 6 bases at V and 8 bases at J, with 16 bases between. The germline gives CDR1 LNHDA, CDR2 SQIVND (reference sequence). CDR3 sequence: CASSYREVGEKLFF. The CDR3 bases are TGTGCCAGTAGCTACAGGGAAGTCGGGGAAAAACTGTTTTTT.

The V and J genes are TRBV3-1 (or the pseudogene TRBV3-2) and TRBJ1-2; D is ambiguous. The CDR3 spans 17 residues. V gave up 1 base and J gave up 7 bases, with 22 bases separating them. Germline V gene data show CDR1 as LGHDT and CDR2 as YNNKEL (reference sequence). The CDR3 nucleotides read TGTGCCAGCAGCCAAGGATTCCCCGGGATTAATCGGTCTGGCTACACCTTC. Protein: CASSQGFPGINRSGYTF.

CDR3 sequence: CASSRGSAKSNQPQHF. The CDR3 region has the DNA TGTGCCAGCAGCAGGGGATCCGCAAAAAGCAATCAGCCCCAGCATTTT. This chain connects TRBV27 to TRBJ1-5; perhaps TRBD1 as D (6 bases). Germline V gene lookup returns CDR1 MNHEY and CDR2 SMNVEV (reference sequence). The CDR3 loop spans 16 amino acids. The germline V and J ends were trimmed by 6 bases and 1 base, with 16 bases remaining between them.

The J gene is TRBJ2-1, the V gene TRBV27, with 7 bases fitting TRBD1. The CDR3 loop spans 15 amino acids. With 6 bases clipped from V and 6 bases from J, the junction kept 11 bases outside the gene matches. Germline V lookup: CDR1 MNHEY, CDR2 SMNVEV (reference sequence). The DNA of the CDR3 is TGTGCCAGCAGGAGACAGGGAGTTGGGTTCAATGAGCAGTTCTTC. As protein: CASRRQGVGFNEQFF.

V gene TRBV7-2 combines with J gene TRBJ2-2; 7 nucleotides align to TRBD1. The germline V gene has CDR1 SGHTA and CDR2 FQGNSA. This CDR3 has 16 residues. V gave up 5 bases and J gave up 5 bases; unmatched junction bases: 11. The CDR3 DNA follows: TGTGCCAGCAGCCCCCTTATAGGGGGCAGGACCGGGGAGCTGTTTTTT. Encoded protein: CASSPLIGGRTGELFF.

V is TRBV4-1 and J is TRBJ2-2; a possible D gene is TRBD1 (5 bases). CDR1 MGHRA and CDR2 YSYEKL come from the germline V gene. This CDR3 region has 17 residues. Between the trimmed V and J ends, which lost 3 bases and 0 bases, there was a span of 14 bases. The CDR3: CASSHRLDRPNTGELFF. The CDR3 DNA is TGCGCCAGCAGCCATAGGCTAGACAGACCGAACACCGGGGAGCTGTTTTTT.

The genes are TRBV2 and TRBJ1-5; TRBD1 might be the D (5 bases). V was cut by 7 bases and J by 4 bases, with 14 bases left in between. The CDR3 covers 14 residues. Germline assignment: CDR1 SNHLY and CDR2 FYNNEI. CDR3 in DNA: TGTGCCAGCACAAGAATCGACAGTAATCAGCCCCAGCATTTT. It encodes CASTRIDSNQPQHF.

CDR3 residues: CASSTNPGPNTGELFF. As DNA, the CDR3 is TGTGCCAGCAGCACCAACCCAGGCCCGAACACCGGGGAGCTGTTTTTT. V and J are TRBV11-1 and TRBJ2-2; D uncertain. The V gene lost 5 bases and the J gene lost 0 bases, with 13 bases spanning the gap. The length of the CDR3 is 16 residues. Germline CDR1 is SGHAT and CDR2 is FQDESV (reference sequence).

This clone appeared a few times. The rearrangement uses TRBV18 and TRBJ2-1, with 8 bases matching TRBD2. CDR1 is KGHSH and CDR2 is LQKENI in the germline V gene. This CDR3 comprises 15 residues. V dropped 6 bases and J dropped 4; count of bases not matched to a gene: 8. DNA for the CDR3: TGTGCCAGCTCCCTAAGCGGGGGCCCTTACAATGAGCAGTTCTTC. This translates into CASSLSGGPYNEQFF.

The chain links TRBV7-2 to TRBJ2-5; D may be TRBD2 (7 bases). This CDR3 comprises 15 residues. Trimming shortened V by 6 bases and J by 4 bases, and 18 bases separated the two germline ends. The germline gives CDR1 SGHTA, CDR2 FQGNSA. CDR3 sequence reads: CASRARGETGETQYF. The CDR3 coding sequence is TGTGCCAGCAGGGCTCGGGGGGAGACAGGAGAGACCCAGTACTTC.

The chain couples TRBV19 to TRBJ2-1; 8 bases map to TRBD2. Germline CDR1 is LNHDA and CDR2 is SQIVND (reference sequence). The V gene end was trimmed by 4 bases and the J gene end by 15 bases; junction bases not matched to a gene: 11. The CDR3 loop spans 13 amino acids. The CDR3 here is CASSTTSTSALFF. CDR3 DNA: TGTGCCAGTAGTACCACCTCGACTAGCGCTCTGTTCTTC.

This clone was found a few times. The chain has TRBV28 and TRBJ2-7; TRBD2 matches at 7 bases. CDR1 is MDHEN, CDR2 SYDVKM, per germline. V dropped 4 bases and J dropped 2; count of bases not matched to a gene: 2. The CDR3 runs to 13 residues. The chain's CDR3 is CASSWGRAYEQYF. CDR3 bases: TGTGCCAGCAGTTGGGGGAGGGCCTACGAGCAGTACTTC.

The chain is built from TRBV28 and TRBJ2-5; 13 nucleotides line up with TRBD2. Looked up from germline, CDR1 is MDHEN and CDR2 is SYDVKM. V trimming: 5 bases; J trimming: 5 bases; junction bases outside the gene matches: 8. This CDR3 spans 16 amino acids. The CDR3 here is CASSPRRTSGSETQYF. In DNA form, the CDR3 reads TGTGCCAGCAGTCCGAGGCGGACTAGCGGGAGCGAGACCCAGTACTTC.

The chain carries TRBV4-1 and TRBJ2-6; possible D gene TRBD1, 5 bases. The CDR3 extends over 16 amino acids. Germline CDR1 reads MGHRA; CDR2 reads YSYEKL. V lost 5 bases to trimming and J lost 0 bases, with 11 bases between them. The CDR3 nucleotides are TGCGCCAGCAGCGACAGACGATTCTCTGGGGCCAACGTCCTGACTTTC. Translation: CASSDRRFSGANVLTF.

This chain uses TRBV24-1 with TRBJ2-7; TRBD1 matches at 8 bases. The germline gives CDR1 KGHDR, CDR2 SFDVKD. J gave up 0 bases and V 4 bases, and 4 bases lay outside the gene matches. There are 15 residues in the CDR3. The CDR3 DNA follows: TGTGCCACCAGTGACCCCGGACAGGGCTCCTACGAGCAGTACTTC. Encoded protein: CATSDPGQGSYEQYF.

The genes are TRBV18 and TRBJ1-3, with D uncertain. Trimming took 7 bases from V and 1 from J, leaving 8 bases between them. The length of the CDR3 is 13 residues. CDR1 KGHSH and CDR2 LQKENI come from the germline V gene. Written as DNA, the CDR3 is TGTGCCAGCTTTAGCACGTCTGGAAACACCATATATTTT. Amino acid sequence: CASFSTSGNTIYF.

This chain uses TRBV2 with TRBJ1-5; TRBD1 agrees at 7 bases. The CDR3 extends over 17 amino acids. Germline-derived CDR1 and CDR2 are SNHLY and FYNNEI. The V segment lost 7 bases and the J segment 0 bases; nucleotides outside the gene matches: 12. Here the CDR3 DNA reads TGTGCCAGCATCGCGGGGGGGAGGGGGCATAGCAATCAGCCCCAGCATTTT. Amino acids: CASIAGGRGHSNQPQHF.

The V call is TRBV7-8, the J call TRBJ1-1; unclear D gene. Trimming removed 2 bases at V and 10 bases at J, with 14 bases between. The germline gives CDR1 SGHVS, CDR2 FQNEAQ. The CDR3 extends over 13 amino acids. CDR3 protein: CASSLLDTPVAFF. The CDR3 bases are TGTGCCAGCAGCTTACTTGACACTCCGGTAGCTTTCTTT. The full variable domain, rest sourced from reference TRBV7-8 and TRBJ1-1, is GAGVSQSPRYKVAKRGQDVALRCDPISGHVSLFWYQQALGQGPEFLTYFQNEAQLDKSGLPSDRFFAERPEGSVSTLKIQRTQQEDSAVYLCASSLLDTPVAFFGQGTRLTVV.

The chain links TRBV30 to TRBJ1-5; 9 bases line up with TRBD1. With V trimmed by 5 bases and J by 6 bases, 5 bases remained unmatched. CDR3 size: 13 residues. The germline V gene has CDR1 GTSNPN and CDR2 SVGIG (reference sequence). CDR3 in DNA: TGTGCCTGGGCCCAACAGGGGGCTCAGCCCCAGCATTTT. It codes for CAWAQQGAQPQHF.

The chain couples TRBV7-9 to TRBJ1-2; D is perhaps TRBD1 (6 bases). V was pared by 3 bases and J by 7 bases, with 21 bases between. Germline V gene sequence: CDR1 SEHNR, CDR2 FQNEAQ (reference sequence). The CDR3 is 16 amino acids. Written as DNA, the CDR3 is TGTGCCAGCAGCTTCCCATCTGGACAGAGAGACCCTGGCTACACCTTC. Its translation: CASSFPSGQRDPGYTF.